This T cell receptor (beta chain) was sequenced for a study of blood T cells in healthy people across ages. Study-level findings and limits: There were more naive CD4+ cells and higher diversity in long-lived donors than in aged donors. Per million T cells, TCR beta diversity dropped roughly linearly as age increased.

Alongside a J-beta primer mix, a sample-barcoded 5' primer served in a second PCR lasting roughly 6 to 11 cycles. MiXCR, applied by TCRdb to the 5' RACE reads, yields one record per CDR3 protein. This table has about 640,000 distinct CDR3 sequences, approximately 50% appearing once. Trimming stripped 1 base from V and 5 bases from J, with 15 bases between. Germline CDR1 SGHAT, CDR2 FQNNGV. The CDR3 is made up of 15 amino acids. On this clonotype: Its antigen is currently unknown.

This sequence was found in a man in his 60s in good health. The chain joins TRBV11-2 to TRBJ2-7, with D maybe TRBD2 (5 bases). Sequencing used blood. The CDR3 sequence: CASSLGGRGWDEQYF. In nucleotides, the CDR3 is TGTGCCAGCAGCTTAGGTGGCAGAGGGTGGGACGAGCAGTACTTC.